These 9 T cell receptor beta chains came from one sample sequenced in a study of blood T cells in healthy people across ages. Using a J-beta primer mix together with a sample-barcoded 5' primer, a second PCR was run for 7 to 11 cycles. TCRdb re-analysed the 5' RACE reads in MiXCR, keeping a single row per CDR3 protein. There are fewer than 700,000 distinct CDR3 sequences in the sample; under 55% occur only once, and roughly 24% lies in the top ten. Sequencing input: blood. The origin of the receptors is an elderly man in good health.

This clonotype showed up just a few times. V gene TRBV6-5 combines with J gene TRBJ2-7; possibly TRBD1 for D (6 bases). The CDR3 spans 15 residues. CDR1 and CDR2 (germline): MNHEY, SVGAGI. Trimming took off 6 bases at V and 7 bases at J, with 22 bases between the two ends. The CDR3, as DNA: TGTGCCAGCAGGGAAAGGACAGCCTCACCTATAGAGCAGTACTTC. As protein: CASRERTASPIEQYF.

In DNA form, the CDR3 reads TGTGCCAGCAGTTTTGGGGCAGGGATTGATGAAAAACTGTTTTTT. This gives the protein CASSFGAGIDEKLFF. V gene TRBV12-3 or TRBV12-4 combines with J gene TRBJ1-4; possible D gene TRBD1, 5 bases. Trimming cost V 3 bases and J 6 bases, with 14 bases left between them. This CDR3 is 15 amino acids long.

CDR3 sequence reads: CSARVQDTQYF. The CDR3 DNA reads TGCAGTGCTAGAGTTCAAGATACGCAGTATTTT. The chain links TRBV20-1 to TRBJ2-3; D uncertain. Trimming removed 1 base from V and 5 bases from J, with 4 bases in between. This CDR3 spans 11 amino acids. The germline V gene has CDR1 DFQATT and CDR2 SNEGSKA (reference sequence).

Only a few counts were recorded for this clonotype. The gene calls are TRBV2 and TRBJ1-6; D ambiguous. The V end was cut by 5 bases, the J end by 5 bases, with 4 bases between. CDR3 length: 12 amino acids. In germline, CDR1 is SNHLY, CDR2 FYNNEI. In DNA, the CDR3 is TGTGCCAGCAGTCCCCATAATTCACCCCTCCACTTT. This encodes CASSPHNSPLHF. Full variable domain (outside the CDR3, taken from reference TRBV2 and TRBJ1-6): EPEVTQTPSHQVTQMGQEVILRCVPISNHLYFYWYRQILGQKVEFLVSFYNNEISEKSEIFDDQFSVERPDGSNFTLKIRSTKLEDSAMYFCASSPHNSPLHFGNGTRLTVT.

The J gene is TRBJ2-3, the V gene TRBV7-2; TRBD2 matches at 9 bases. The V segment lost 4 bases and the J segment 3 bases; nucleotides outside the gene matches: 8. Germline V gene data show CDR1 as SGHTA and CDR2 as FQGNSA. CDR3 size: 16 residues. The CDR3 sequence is CASSWVAGALTDTQYF. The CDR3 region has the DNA TGTGCCAGCAGCTGGGTAGCGGGAGCATTAACAGATACGCAGTATTTT.

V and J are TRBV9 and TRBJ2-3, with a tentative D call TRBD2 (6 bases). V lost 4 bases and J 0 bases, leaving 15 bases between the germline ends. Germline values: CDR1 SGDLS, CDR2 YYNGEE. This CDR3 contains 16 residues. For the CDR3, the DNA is TGTGCCAGCAGCCCCCCCTTAGCGGCTAGCACAGATACGCAGTATTTT. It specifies CASSPPLAASTDTQYF.

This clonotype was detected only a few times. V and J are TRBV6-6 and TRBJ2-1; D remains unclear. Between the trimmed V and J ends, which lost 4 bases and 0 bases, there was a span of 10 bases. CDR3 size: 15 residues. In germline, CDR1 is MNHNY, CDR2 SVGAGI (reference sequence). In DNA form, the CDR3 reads TGTGCCAGCAGTTTAAGGGCAAGCTCCTACAATGAGCAGTTCTTC. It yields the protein CASSLRASSYNEQFF.

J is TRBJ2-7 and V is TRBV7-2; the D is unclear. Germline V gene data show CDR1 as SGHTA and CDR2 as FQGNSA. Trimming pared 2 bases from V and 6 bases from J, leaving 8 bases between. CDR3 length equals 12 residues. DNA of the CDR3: TGTGCCAGCAGCTTATCGCGGTTCGAGCAGTACTTC. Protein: CASSLSRFEQYF.

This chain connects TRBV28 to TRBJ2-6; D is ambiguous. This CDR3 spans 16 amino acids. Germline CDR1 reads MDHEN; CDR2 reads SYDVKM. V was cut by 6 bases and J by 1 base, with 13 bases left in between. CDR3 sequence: CASSNYMGSGANVLTF. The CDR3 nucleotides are TGTGCCAGCAGCAACTATATGGGATCTGGGGCCAACGTCCTGACTTTC.